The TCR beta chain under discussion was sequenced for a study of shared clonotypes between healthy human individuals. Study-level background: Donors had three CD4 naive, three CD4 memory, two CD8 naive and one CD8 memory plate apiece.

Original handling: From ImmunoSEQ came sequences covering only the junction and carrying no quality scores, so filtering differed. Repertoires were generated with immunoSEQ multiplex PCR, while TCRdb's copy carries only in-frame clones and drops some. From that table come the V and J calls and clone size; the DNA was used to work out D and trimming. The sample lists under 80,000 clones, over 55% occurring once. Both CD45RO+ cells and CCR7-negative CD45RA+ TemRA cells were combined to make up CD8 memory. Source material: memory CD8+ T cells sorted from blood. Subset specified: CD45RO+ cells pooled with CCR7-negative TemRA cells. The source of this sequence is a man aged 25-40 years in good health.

The CDR3 sequence is CSFNKGTEAFF. In nucleotides, the CDR3 is TGCAGTTTCAATAAGGGGACTGAAGCTTTCTTT. The rearrangement joins TRBV29-1 to TRBJ1-1; D perhaps matches TRBD1 (5 bases). The length of the CDR3 is 11 residues. From germline, CDR1 is SQVTM and CDR2 ANQGSEA.